Following are 25 T cell receptor beta chains from one sample sequenced in a study of radiotherapy plus CTLA-4 blockade in lung cancer. Measured with immunoSEQ multiplex PCR; TCRdb has only the in-frame clones, and not every one. The sample contains 60,000 to 65,000 clones, approximately 77% of which appear only once. This specimen consisted of peripheral blood, obtained from a patient treated with radiotherapy plus ipilimumab. The receptors were gathered from a human donor with non-small cell lung cancer who had a complete response to radiotherapy plus ipilimumab.

DNA of the CDR3: TGTGCCAGCAGCTTAGCCCTCGGGGGGGGGACGAAGGACACTGAAGCTTTCTTT. Protein sequence: CASSLALGGGTKDTEAFF. The genes are TRBV7-2 and TRBJ1-1, with a tentative D call TRBD1 (5 bases). The CDR3 is 18 residues long. The V and J ends lost 0 bases and 3 bases respectively, with 20 bases between them. Per germline, CDR1 SGHTA and CDR2 FQGNSA.

The V gene is TRBV27, the J gene TRBJ1-2; D remains unclear. Trimming stripped 6 bases from V and 0 bases from J, with 8 bases between. This CDR3 region has 13 residues. Germline-derived CDR1 and CDR2 are MNHEY and SMNVEV (reference sequence). The CDR3 is CASRLGTNYGYTF. In DNA, the CDR3 is TGTGCCAGCAGGCTGGGGACTAACTATGGCTACACCTTC.

This clone occurred once. The CDR3 nucleotides are TGTGCCAGCAGTGGGGACAGGGGAAATCAGCCCCAGCATTTT. The encoded protein is CASSGDRGNQPQHF. V gene TRBV2 combines with J gene TRBJ1-5; 10 positions match TRBD1. Trimming at V came to 4 bases and at J to 4 bases, leaving 1 base not matched to a gene. CDR3 size: 14 residues. CDR1 and CDR2 from the germline V gene are SNHLY and FYNNEI.

This chain connects TRBV5-6 to TRBJ1-2; D uncertain. The CDR3 spans 14 residues. Germline V gene lookup returns CDR1 SGHDT and CDR2 YYEEEE. Trimming removed 0 bases from V and 0 bases from J, with 6 bases in between. In nucleotides, the CDR3 is TGTGCCAGCAGCTTGGTAGTAGCTAACTATGGCTACACCTTC. Amino acid sequence: CASSLVVANYGYTF. The full variable domain, rest sourced from reference TRBV5-6 and TRBJ1-2, is DAGVTQSPTHLIKTRGQQVTLRCSPKSGHDTVSWYQQALGQGPQFIFQYYEEEERQRGNFPDRFSGHQFPNYSSELNVNALLLGDSALYLCASSLVVANYGYTFGSGTRLTVV.

The gene calls are TRBV6-5 and TRBJ1-2; D is ambiguous. The V gene lost 6 bases and the J gene lost 7 bases, with 21 bases spanning the gap. Germline V gene data show CDR1 as MNHEY and CDR2 as SVGAGI. CDR3 length: 15 amino acids. CDR3 DNA: TGTGCCAGCAGCCCAAGAAGGGTGGGAGTTGGTGGCTACACCTTC. Protein sequence: CASSPRRVGVGGYTF.

V and J are TRBV7-9 and TRBJ1-6; 9 positions match TRBD1. Unmatched junction bases numbered 8, after V lost 7 bases and J lost 7 bases. This CDR3 region has 15 residues. The V gene's germline CDR1 is SEHNR and CDR2 FQNEAQ (reference sequence). CDR3 nucleotide sequence: TGTGCCAGCACCGAACCGGGACAGGGAAATTCACCCCTCCACTTT. Translated: CASTEPGQGNSPLHF.

The chain recombines TRBV7-2 with TRBJ2-5; 12 bases are a match to TRBD2. The V gene's germline CDR1 is SGHTA and CDR2 FQGNSA. V trimming: 3 bases; J trimming: 2 bases; junction bases outside the gene matches: 7. CDR3 length: 17 residues. The CDR3: CASSLHPLAGGQETQYF. In nucleotides, the CDR3 is TGTGCCAGCAGCTTGCATCCCCTAGCGGGGGGGCAAGAGACCCAGTACTTC.

The V and J genes are TRBV5-1 and TRBJ1-2; 8 nucleotides match TRBD1. Losses at the gene ends were 4 bases for V and 6 bases for J; bases not matched to a gene: 8. Germline CDR1 and CDR2: SGHRS and YFSETQ. CDR3 length: 14 amino acids. The DNA for the CDR3 is TGCGCCAGCAGCAGAGACAGGGGAGATCATGGCTACACCTTC. Translated, it gives CASSRDRGDHGYTF.

CDR3 protein: CSVARTTGNTEAFF. CDR3 in DNA: TGCAGCGTTGCCCGGACAACAGGTAACACTGAAGCTTTCTTT. The V call is TRBV29-1, the J call TRBJ1-1; D perhaps matches TRBD1 (5 bases). This CDR3 has 14 amino acids. V lost 4 bases and J 2 bases, leaving 14 bases between the germline ends. CDR1 and CDR2 from the germline V gene are SQVTM and ANQGSEA.

This clone was seen a single time. Here the CDR3 reads CASSTQGAPQPQHF. CDR3 nucleotide sequence: TGTGCCAGCAGTACTCAGGGGGCACCTCAGCCCCAGCATTTT. The chain employs TRBV6-6 and TRBJ1-5; 8 bases fit TRBD1. V lost 5 bases and J lost 6; bases outside the gene matches: 6. In germline, CDR1 is MNHNY, CDR2 SVGAGI (reference sequence). This CDR3 has 14 residues.

The chain links TRBV10-3 to TRBJ2-3; no definite D call. The V gene's germline CDR1 is ENHRY and CDR2 SYGVKD. This CDR3 is built from 14 residues. V was clipped by 0 bases and J by 1 base, with 5 bases between them. The CDR3 DNA reads TGTGCCATCAGTGAGTCGCAGGGCACAGATACGCAGTATTTT. Amino acid sequence: CAISESQGTDTQYF.

This clone was seen just once. The genes are TRBV9 and TRBJ1-6; 9 bases agree with TRBD1. This CDR3 region has 16 residues. Trimming took 3 bases from V and 7 from J; bases not matched to a gene: 8. Germline V gene data show CDR1 as SGDLS and CDR2 as YYNGEE. The CDR3 region has the DNA TGTGCCAGCAGCGCCCGCCCCGGGACAGGGAATTCACCCCTCCACTTT. It is translated as CASSARPGTGNSPLHF.

CDR3 residues: CAISGGQNNYGYTF. The CDR3 DNA reads TGTGCCATCAGTGGGGGGCAGAACAACTATGGCTACACCTTC. The genes are TRBV10-3 and TRBJ1-2; weak D call: TRBD1 (6 bases). CDR3 length equals 14 residues. Germline V gene data show CDR1 as ENHRY and CDR2 as SYGVKD. V gave up 4 bases and J gave up 2 bases, with 11 bases separating them.

Worth noting for this clone: One end of the junction fails to match germline, which may point to a read error. The chain links TRBV7-7 to TRBJ2-3, with 7 nucleotides matching TRBD2. Germline V CDR1 and CDR2: SSHAT, FNYEAQ (reference sequence). This CDR3 is 13 amino acids long. DNA of the CDR3: TGTGCTAGCAGCTTAGCGGGCGGGAATACGCAGTATTTT. This gives the protein CASSLAGGNTQYF.

The sample holds one count of this clone. The J gene is TRBJ1-2, the V gene TRBV7-8, with D maybe TRBD1 (6 bases). The CDR3 contains 15 residues. Germline lookup yields CDR1 SGHVS and CDR2 FQNEAQ. The germline V and J ends were trimmed by 0 bases and 6 bases, with 14 bases remaining between them. CDR3 sequence reads: CASSLAGPRGHGYTF. The CDR3 nucleotides are TGTGCCAGCAGCTTAGCGGGGCCCAGGGGTCATGGCTACACCTTC.

This clone was counted a few times. The chain joins TRBV7-9 to TRBJ2-7; D perhaps matches TRBD2 (5 bases). V was cut by 6 bases and J by 5 bases, with 17 bases left in between. Germline V gives CDR1 SEHNR, CDR2 FQNEAQ (reference sequence). The CDR3 sequence is 14 residues long. The CDR3 sequence is CASSFGRPEDEQYV. The CDR3 DNA reads TGTGCCAGCAGTTTCGGACGTCCGGAGGACGAGCAGTACGTC.

V gene TRBV2 combines with J gene TRBJ2-7; possible D gene TRBD2, 6 bases. V was clipped by 6 bases and J by 0 bases, with 15 bases between them. Germline V gene lookup returns CDR1 SNHLY and CDR2 FYNNEI. CDR3 size: 15 residues. CDR3 sequence: CASRGGGIISYEQYV. CDR3 sequence (DNA): TGTGCCAGCAGGGGGGGAGGCATTATCTCCTACGAGCAGTACGTC.

The chain joins TRBV5-6 to TRBJ2-1, with 8 bases aligning to TRBD2. The length of the CDR3 is 16 residues. Trimming removed 4 bases from V and 0 bases from J; junction bases left unmatched: 6. Per germline, CDR1 SGHDT and CDR2 YYEEEE. For the CDR3, the DNA is TGTGCCAGCAGCCCCGGGGGGGGAAGCTCCTACAATGAGCAGTTCTTC. Amino acid sequence: CASSPGGGSSYNEQFF. The variable domain in full, completed from reference TRBV5-6 and TRBJ2-1, reads DAGVTQSPTHLIKTRGQQVTLRCSPKSGHDTVSWYQQALGQGPQFIFQYYEEEERQRGNFPDRFSGHQFPNYSSELNVNALLLGDSALYLCASSPGGGSSYNEQFFGPGTRLTVL.

The chain carries TRBV5-4 and TRBJ1-2, with 8 bases aligning to TRBD1. This CDR3 is built from 16 residues. CDR1 SGHNT and CDR2 YYREEE come from the germline V gene (reference sequence). The ends lost 2 bases at V and 8 bases at J; junction bases unmatched: 14. The CDR3 loop reads CASSFISRGPEEGYTF. CDR3 DNA sequence: TGTGCCAGCAGCTTCATCAGCAGGGGGCCAGAGGAGGGCTACACCTTC.

V and J are TRBV6-1 and TRBJ1-4; 10 nucleotides agree with TRBD1. Germline V gene lookup returns CDR1 MNHNS and CDR2 SASEGT. The CDR3 extends over 16 amino acids. Trimming removed 2 bases from V and 8 bases from J; junction bases left unmatched: 8. The CDR3 spells CASSEPRDRGREKLFF. In DNA form, the CDR3 reads TGTGCCAGCAGTGAACCCCGGGACAGGGGTCGGGAAAAACTGTTTTTT.

The genes are TRBV25-1 and TRBJ1-3; a possible D gene is TRBD1 (5 bases). Germline values: CDR1 MGHDK, CDR2 SYGVNS. With 9 bases removed from V and 8 bases from J, the gap between germline ends came to 20 bases. The CDR3 has 14 amino acids. CDR3 loop: CARGPATLGYTIYF. CDR3 coding DNA: TGTGCCAGGGGGCCCGCCACACTGGGATACACCATATATTTT.

The chain has TRBV11-2 and TRBJ2-1, with 8 positions matching TRBD1. Losses at the gene ends were 5 bases for V and 4 bases for J; bases not matched to a gene: 10. The CDR3 runs 16 residues. Looked up from germline, CDR1 is SGHAT and CDR2 is FQNNGV. CDR3 loop: CASSPLQWDRYNEQFF. The CDR3, as DNA: TGTGCCAGCAGCCCCCTTCAGTGGGACAGGTACAATGAGCAGTTCTTC.

The chain joins TRBV5-4 to TRBJ1-2; D remains unclear. There are 16 residues in the CDR3. V was trimmed by 0 bases and J by 8 bases, leaving 20 bases between them. The germline CDR1 and CDR2 sequences are SGHNT and YYREEE (reference sequence). The chain's CDR3 is CASSLEQNAGIRGYTF. DNA for the CDR3: TGTGCCAGCAGCTTGGAACAGAACGCGGGTATAAGGGGCTACACCTTC.

The CDR3 bases are TGTGCCAGCACCCAGACTGGTAACTATGGCTACACCTTC. Translation: CASTQTGNYGYTF. The rearrangement uses TRBV28 and TRBJ1-2; D is ambiguous. The CDR3 is made up of 13 amino acids. V gave up 7 bases and J gave up 1 base, with 10 bases separating them. The germline V gene has CDR1 MDHEN and CDR2 SYDVKM.

This clone showed up just a few times. The chain uses TRBV7-2 and TRBJ2-4, with 7 bases lining up with TRBD1. Germline V gene lookup returns CDR1 SGHTA and CDR2 FQGNSA. This CDR3 is 14 amino acids long. The V gene end was trimmed by 5 bases and the J gene end by 2 bases; junction bases not matched to a gene: 3. The CDR3 loop reads CASSPTGSKNIQYF. CDR3 nucleotides: TGTGCCAGCAGCCCGACAGGGTCCAAAAACATTCAGTACTTC.